The clone carrying this TCR beta chain appeared many times. The antigen remains undetermined. These data come from a study of T cells in Graves' hyperthyroidism and ophthalmopathy. RNA transcripts served as the template for amplifying TCR beta CDR3 regions. TCR CDR3 regions were first amplified by RT-PCR with HTBI primers. TCRdb passed the multiplex PCR reads through MiXCR, listing each CDR3 protein once. Seen here are approximately 640,000 distinct CDR3 sequences, 16% observed once, and the top ten hold around 4%. Notes on the study in general: Before onset, ophthalmopathy was predicted by the model a median around 6 months earlier. A model of 13 V-J pairs discriminated ophthalmopathy from stable hyperthyroidism. Most thyroid-expanded clonotypes above 0.001 were also found in blood.

This CDR3 has 14 residues. V was trimmed by 1 base and J by 2 bases, leaving 9 bases between them. The germline gives CDR1 MNHEY, CDR2 SVGAGI. This clonotype was sampled from a woman in her 30s with Graves' hyperthyroidism. Input material: blood. The rearrangement joins TRBV6-5 to TRBJ2-7, with a tentative D call TRBD2 (5 bases). CDR3: CASSYYEGTYEQYF. The DNA of the CDR3 is TGTGCCAGCAGTTACTACGAGGGCACCTACGAGCAGTACTTC.